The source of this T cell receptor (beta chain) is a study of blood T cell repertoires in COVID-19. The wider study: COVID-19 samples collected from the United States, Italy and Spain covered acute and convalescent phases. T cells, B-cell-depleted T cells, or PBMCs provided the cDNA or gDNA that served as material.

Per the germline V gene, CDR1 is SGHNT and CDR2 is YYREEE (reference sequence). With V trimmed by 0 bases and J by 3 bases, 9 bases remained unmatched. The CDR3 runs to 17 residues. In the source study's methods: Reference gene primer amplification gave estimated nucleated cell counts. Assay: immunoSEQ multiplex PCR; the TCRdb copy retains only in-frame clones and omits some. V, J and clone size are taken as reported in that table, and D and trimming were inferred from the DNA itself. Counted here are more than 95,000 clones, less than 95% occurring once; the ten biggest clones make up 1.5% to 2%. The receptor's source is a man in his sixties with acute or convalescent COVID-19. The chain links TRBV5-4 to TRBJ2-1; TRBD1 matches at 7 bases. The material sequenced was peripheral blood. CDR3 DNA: TGTGCCAGCAGCTTGGACCCCACCGGGACAGTCTACAATGAGCAGTTCTTC. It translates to CASSLDPTGTVYNEQFF.